This TCR beta chain appears in the sequencing data of a study of cytomegalovirus exposure and HLA in healthy donors. Notes on the study in general: Reportedly, diagnosis of cytomegalovirus status by the classifier showed high specificity and sensitivity. Roughly even sequencing depth across donors was the assumption behind the presence/absence analyses.

Between the trimmed V and J ends, which lost 6 bases and 3 bases, there was a span of 20 bases. CDR3 size: 16 residues. CDR1 is MDHEN, CDR2 SYDVKM, per germline. A remark on this clone: Its antigen is not known.

PCR employed 60 Vbeta and 13 Jbeta primers. TCRdb's copy holds only in-frame clones and misses some; the assay was immunoSEQ multiplex PCR. The sample carries 150,000 to 200,000 clones, 65% to 70% recorded once. The TCR originated in a young woman in good health and CMV-seropositive. Specimen: PBMCs. The V call is TRBV28, the J call TRBJ1-2, with D possibly matching TRBD1 (6 bases). This CDR3 is CASSAGLGARDYGYTF. The DNA of the CDR3 is TGTGCCAGCAGCGCTGGATTGGGGGCGCGAGACTATGGCTACACCTTC.